This T cell receptor (beta chain) comes out of a study of Tregs in tolerant kidney transplant recipients. Overall study findings and caveats: Activated donor B cell expansion appeared to reveal the most relevant donor-specific TCRbeta repertoire. Biological reproducibility was not directly addressed, but technical replication error appeared minimal.

The protocol was immunoSEQ multiplex PCR, while the TCRdb copy is restricted to in-frame clones and leaves out a portion. The profile covers about 240,000 clones, with approximately 83% appearing a single time and roughly 0.67% taken by the ten largest. Trimming removed 2 bases at V and 4 bases at J, with 14 bases between. The V gene's germline CDR1 is KGHSH and CDR2 LQKENI. There are 15 residues in the CDR3. This clone was counted once. Its specificity is not known. Input material: CD4+ T cells from blood. This receptor was taken from a human donor in good health. The chain uses TRBV18 and TRBJ1-1; the D gene is possibly TRBD1 (5 bases). The CDR3 DNA reads as TGTGCCAGCTCACCAGAGCAGGGAGGTCGCACTGAAGCTTTCTTT. Translating gives CASSPEQGGRTEAFF.